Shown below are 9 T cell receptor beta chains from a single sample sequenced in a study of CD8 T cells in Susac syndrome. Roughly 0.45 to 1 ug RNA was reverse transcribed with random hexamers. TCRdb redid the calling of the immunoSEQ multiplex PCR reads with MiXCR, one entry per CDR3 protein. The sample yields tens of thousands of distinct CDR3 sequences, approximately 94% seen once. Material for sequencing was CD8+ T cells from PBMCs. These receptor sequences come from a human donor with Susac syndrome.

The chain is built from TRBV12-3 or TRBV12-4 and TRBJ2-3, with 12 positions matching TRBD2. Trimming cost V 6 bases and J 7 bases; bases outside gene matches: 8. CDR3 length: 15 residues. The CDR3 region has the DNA TGTGCCAGCAGCACCCGACTAGCGGGGGCCTATACGCAGTATTTT. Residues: CASSTRLAGAYTQYF.

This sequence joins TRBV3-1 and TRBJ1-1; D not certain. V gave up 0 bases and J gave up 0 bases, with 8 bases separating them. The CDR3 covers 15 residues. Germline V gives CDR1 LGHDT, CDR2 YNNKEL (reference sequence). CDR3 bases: TGTGCCAGCAGCCAAGATAGGACGGTGAACACTGAAGCTTTCTTT. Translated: CASSQDRTVNTEAFF.

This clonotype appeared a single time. The CDR3 sequence: CASSLEAVQDEAFF. The CDR3 DNA is TGCGCCAGCAGCTTGGAGGCGGTCCAAGATGAAGCTTTCTTT. This sequence joins TRBV5-1 and TRBJ1-1; D remains ambiguous. This CDR3 has 14 amino acids. The V and J ends lost 0 bases and 7 bases respectively, with 13 bases between them. Germline V gene lookup returns CDR1 SGHRS and CDR2 YFSETQ.

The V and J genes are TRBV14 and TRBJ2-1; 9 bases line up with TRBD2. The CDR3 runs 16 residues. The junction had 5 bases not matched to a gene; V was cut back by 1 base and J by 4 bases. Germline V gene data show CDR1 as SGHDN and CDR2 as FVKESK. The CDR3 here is CASSQGGSGRYNEQFF. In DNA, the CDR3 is TGTGCCAGCAGCCAAGGGGGTAGCGGGAGATACAATGAGCAGTTCTTC.

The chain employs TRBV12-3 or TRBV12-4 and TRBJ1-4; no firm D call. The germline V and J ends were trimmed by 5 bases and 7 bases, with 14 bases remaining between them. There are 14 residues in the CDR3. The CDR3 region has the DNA TGTGCCAGCAGTCCGGAAGTCAAACGTGAAAAACTGTTTTTT. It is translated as CASSPEVKREKLFF.

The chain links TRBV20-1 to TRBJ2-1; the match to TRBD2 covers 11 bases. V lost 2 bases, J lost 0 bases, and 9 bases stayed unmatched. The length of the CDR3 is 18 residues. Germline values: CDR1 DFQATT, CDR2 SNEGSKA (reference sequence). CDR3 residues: CSARSLAGGSSSYNEQFF. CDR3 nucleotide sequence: TGCAGTGCTAGATCTCTAGCGGGGGGCTCGAGCTCCTACAATGAGCAGTTCTTC.

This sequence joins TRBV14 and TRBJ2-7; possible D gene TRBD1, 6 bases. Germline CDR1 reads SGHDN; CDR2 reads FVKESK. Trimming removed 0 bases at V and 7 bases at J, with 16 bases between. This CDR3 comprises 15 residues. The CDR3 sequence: CASSQDRGRAKEQYF. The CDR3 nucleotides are TGTGCCAGCAGCCAAGACAGGGGACGGGCTAAGGAGCAGTACTTC.

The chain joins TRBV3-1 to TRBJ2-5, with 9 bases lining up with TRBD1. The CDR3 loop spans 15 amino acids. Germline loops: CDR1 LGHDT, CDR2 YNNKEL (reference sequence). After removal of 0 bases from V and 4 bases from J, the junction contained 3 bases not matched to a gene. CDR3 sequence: CASSQEGQGIETQYF. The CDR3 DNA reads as TGTGCCAGCAGCCAAGAAGGACAGGGGATAGAGACCCAGTACTTC.

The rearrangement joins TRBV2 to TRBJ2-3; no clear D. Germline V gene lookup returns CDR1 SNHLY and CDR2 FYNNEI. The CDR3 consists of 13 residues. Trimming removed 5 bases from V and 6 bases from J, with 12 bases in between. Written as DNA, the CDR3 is TGTGCCAGCAGTTACTACCGGGCGGATACGCAGTATTTT. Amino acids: CASSYYRADTQYF.